This TCR beta chain is drawn from a study of blood T cell repertoires in COVID-19. V gave up 2 bases and J gave up 11 bases, with 12 bases separating them. The CDR3 covers 12 residues. The table came from immunoSEQ multiplex PCR; TCRdb's copy has only in-frame clones and leaves some out. The table includes some 300,000 clones, around 86% detected once. This chain connects TRBV12-3 or TRBV12-4 to TRBJ1-1; no reliable D call. What was sequenced was peripheral blood. The TCR was taken from a man aged 70-80 years with acute or convalescent COVID-19. The CDR3 loop is CASSLSLASAFF. CDR3 sequence (DNA): TGTGCCAGCAGTTTATCATTGGCATCGGCTTTCTTT.